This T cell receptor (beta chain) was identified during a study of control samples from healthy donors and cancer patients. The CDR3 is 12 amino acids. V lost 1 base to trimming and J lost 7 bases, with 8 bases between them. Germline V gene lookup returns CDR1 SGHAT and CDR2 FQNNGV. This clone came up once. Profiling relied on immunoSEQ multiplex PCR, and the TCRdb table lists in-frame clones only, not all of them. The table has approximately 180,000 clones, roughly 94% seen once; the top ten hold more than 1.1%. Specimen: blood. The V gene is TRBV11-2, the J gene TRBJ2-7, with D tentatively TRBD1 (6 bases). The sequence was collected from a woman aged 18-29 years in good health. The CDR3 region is CASSLAGVEQYF. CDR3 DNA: TGTGCCAGCAGCTTAGCAGGGGTAGAGCAGTACTTC. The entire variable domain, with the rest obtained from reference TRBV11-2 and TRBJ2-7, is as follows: EAGVAQSPRYKIIEKRQSVAFWCNPISGHATLYWYQQILGQGPKLLIQFQNNGVVDDSQLPKDRFSAERLKGVDSTLKIQPAKLEDSAVYLCASSLAGVEQYFGPGTRLTVT.